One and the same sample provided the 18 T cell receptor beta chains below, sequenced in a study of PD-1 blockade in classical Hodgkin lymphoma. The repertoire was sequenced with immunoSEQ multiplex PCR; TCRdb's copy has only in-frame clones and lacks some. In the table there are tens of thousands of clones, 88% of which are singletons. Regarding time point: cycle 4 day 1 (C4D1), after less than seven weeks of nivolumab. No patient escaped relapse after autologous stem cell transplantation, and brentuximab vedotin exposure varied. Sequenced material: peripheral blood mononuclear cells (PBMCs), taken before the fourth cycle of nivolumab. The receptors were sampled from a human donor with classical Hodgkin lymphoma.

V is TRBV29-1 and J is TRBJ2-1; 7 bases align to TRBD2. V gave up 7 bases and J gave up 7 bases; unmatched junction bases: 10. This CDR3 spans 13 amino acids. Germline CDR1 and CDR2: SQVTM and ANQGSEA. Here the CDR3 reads CSETSRPGNEQFF. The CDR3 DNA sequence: TGCAGCGAGACTAGCCGCCCTGGGAATGAGCAGTTCTTC.

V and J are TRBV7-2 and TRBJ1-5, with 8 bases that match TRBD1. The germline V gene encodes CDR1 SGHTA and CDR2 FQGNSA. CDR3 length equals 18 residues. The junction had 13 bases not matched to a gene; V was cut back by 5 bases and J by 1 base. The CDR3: CASSLDAYRTGSNQPQHF. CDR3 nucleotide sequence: TGTGCCAGCAGCCTTGATGCTTACCGGACAGGGAGCAATCAGCCCCAGCATTTT.

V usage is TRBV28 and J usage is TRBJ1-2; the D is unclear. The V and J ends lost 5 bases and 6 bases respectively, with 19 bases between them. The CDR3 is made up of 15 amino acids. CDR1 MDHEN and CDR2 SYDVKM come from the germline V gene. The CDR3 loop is CASSRPSQGMDGYTF. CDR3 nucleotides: TGTGCCAGCAGTCGCCCCTCACAAGGGATGGATGGCTACACCTTC.

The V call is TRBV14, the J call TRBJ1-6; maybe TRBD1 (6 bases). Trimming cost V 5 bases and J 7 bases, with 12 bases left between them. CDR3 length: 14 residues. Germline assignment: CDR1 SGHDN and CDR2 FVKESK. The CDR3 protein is CASSYGQRNSPLHF. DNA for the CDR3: TGTGCCAGCAGCTATGGACAGCGCAATTCACCCCTCCACTTT.

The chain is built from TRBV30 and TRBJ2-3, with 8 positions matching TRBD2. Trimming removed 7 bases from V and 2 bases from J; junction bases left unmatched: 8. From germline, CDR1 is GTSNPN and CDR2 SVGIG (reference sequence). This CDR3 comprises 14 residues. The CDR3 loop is CAFLGRGVTDTQYF. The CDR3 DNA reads TGTGCCTTCCTCGGGCGGGGGGTCACAGATACGCAGTATTTT. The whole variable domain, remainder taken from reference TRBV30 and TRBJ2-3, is SQTIHQWPATLVQPVGSPLSLECTVEGTSNPNLYWYRQAAGRGLQLLFYSVGIGQISSEVPQNLSASRPQDRQFILSSKKLLLSDSGFYLCAFLGRGVTDTQYFGPGTRLTVL.

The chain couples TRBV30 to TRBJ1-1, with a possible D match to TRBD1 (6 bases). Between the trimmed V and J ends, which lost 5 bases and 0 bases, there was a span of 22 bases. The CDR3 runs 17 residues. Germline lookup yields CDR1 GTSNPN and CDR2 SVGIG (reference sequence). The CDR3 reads CAWAQITGIYMNTEAFF. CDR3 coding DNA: TGTGCCTGGGCACAGATAACAGGGATATACATGAACACTGAAGCTTTCTTT.

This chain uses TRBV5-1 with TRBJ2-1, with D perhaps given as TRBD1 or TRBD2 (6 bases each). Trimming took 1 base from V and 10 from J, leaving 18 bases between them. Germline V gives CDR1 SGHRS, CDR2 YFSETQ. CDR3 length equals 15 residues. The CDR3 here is CASSLTRGDEWEQFF. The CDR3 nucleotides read TGCGCCAGCAGCTTGACTAGGGGGGATGAGTGGGAGCAGTTCTTC.

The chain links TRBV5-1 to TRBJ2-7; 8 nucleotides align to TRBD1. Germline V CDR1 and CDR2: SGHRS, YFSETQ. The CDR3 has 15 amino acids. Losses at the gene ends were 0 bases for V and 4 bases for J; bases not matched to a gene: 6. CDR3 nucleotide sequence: TGCGCCAGCAGCTTGGATTCAGGGGGCTTTTACGAGCAGTACTTC. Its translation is CASSLDSGGFYEQYF.

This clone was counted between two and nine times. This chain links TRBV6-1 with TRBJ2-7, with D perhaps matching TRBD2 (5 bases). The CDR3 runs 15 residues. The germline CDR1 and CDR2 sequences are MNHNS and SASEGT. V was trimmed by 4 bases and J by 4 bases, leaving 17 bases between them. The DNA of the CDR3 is TGTGCCAGCAGTGGAGAGGGTGGAGTGGGTTACGAGCAGTACTTC. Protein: CASSGEGGVGYEQYF.

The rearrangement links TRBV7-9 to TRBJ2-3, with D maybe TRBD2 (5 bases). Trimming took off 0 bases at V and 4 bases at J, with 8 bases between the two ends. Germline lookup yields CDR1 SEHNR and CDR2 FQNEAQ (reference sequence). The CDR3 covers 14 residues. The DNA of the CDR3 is TGTGCCAGCAGCTTAGCGGGAGCTTCAGATACGCAGTATTTT. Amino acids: CASSLAGASDTQYF.

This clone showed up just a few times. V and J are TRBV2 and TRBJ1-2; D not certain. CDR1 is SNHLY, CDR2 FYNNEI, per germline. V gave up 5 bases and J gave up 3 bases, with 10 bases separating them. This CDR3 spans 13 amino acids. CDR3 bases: TGTGCCAGCAGTTCAGACCCAGACTATGGCTACACCTTC. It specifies CASSSDPDYGYTF.

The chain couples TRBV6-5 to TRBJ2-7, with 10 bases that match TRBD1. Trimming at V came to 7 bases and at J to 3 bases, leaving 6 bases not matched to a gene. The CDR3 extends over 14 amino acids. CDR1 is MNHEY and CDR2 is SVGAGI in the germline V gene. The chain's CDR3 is CASKRTGGIYEQYF. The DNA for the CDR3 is TGTGCCAGCAAGCGGACAGGGGGTATCTACGAGCAGTACTTC.

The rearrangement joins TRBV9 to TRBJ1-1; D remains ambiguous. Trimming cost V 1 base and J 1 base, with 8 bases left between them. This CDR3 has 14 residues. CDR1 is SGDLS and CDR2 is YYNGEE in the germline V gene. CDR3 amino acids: CASSVNSQNTEAFF. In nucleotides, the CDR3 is TGTGCCAGCAGCGTAAATAGCCAGAACACTGAAGCTTTCTTT.

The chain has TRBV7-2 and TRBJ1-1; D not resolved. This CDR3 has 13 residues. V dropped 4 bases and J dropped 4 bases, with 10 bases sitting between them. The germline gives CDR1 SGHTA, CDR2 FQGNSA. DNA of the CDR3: TGTGCCAGCAGCTCCTCGTGGTCCACTGAAGCTTTCTTT. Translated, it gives CASSSSWSTEAFF.

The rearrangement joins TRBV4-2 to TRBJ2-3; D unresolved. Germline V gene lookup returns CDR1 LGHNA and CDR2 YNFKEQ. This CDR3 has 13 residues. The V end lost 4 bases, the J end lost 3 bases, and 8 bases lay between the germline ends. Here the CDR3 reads CASSPVTTDTQYF. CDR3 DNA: TGTGCCAGCAGCCCTGTCACGACAGATACGCAGTATTTT.

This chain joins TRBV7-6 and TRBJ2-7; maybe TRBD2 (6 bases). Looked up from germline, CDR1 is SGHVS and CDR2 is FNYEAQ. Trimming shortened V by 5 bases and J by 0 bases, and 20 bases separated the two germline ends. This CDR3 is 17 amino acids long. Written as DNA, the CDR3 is TGTGCCAGCAGCCCGCTAATCCGGGAGACCGCCTCCTACGAGCAGTACTTC. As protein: CASSPLIRETASYEQYF.

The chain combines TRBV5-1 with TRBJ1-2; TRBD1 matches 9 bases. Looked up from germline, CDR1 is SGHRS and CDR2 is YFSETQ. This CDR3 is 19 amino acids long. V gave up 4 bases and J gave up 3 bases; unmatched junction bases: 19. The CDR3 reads CASSTPLPGQGTLYYGYTF. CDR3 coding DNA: TGCGCCAGCAGCACGCCACTTCCGGGACAGGGCACGCTTTACTATGGCTACACCTTC.

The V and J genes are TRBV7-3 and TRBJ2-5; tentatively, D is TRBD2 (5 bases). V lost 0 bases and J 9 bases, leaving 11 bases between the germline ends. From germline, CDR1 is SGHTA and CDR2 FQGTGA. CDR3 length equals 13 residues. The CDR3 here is CASSLTWNGAQYF. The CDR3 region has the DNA TGTGCCAGCAGCTTAACATGGAACGGGGCCCAGTACTTC.